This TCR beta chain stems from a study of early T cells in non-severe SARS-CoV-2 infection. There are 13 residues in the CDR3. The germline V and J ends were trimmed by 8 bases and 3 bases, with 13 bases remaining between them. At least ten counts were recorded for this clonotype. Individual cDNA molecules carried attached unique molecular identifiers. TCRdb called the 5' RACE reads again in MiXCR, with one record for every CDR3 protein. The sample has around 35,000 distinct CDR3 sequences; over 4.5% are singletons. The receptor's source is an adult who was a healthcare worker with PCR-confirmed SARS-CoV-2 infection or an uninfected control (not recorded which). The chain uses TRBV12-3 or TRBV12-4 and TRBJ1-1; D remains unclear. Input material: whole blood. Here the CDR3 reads CASSPTGYTEAFF. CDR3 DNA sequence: TGTGCCAGCTCACCTACGGGGTACACTGAAGCTTTCTTT.